The 10 T cell receptor beta chains reported below all come from one sample, sequenced in a study of response to subunit inactivated influenza vaccine. TCRdb called the RT-PCR reads again in MiXCR, with one record for every CDR3 protein. The profile covers 600,000 to 700,000 distinct CDR3 sequences, with about 15% appearing a single time and less than 8.5% taken by the ten largest. The sample here was PBMCs from blood, taken 14 to 15 days before vaccination. Receptors originate from a man aged 45-60 years who received an inactivated influenza vaccine.

This clonotype was seen a handful of times. V is TRBV12-3 or TRBV12-4 and J is TRBJ1-5; D perhaps matches TRBD1 (5 bases). V lost 5 bases and J lost 3, with 11 bases in between. The CDR3 is 14 amino acids. The CDR3 spells CASSRSGDNQPQHF. Here the CDR3 DNA reads TGTGCCAGCAGTCGGTCGGGGGACAATCAGCCCCAGCATTTT.

There are many counts of this clonotype. This chain joins TRBV4-3 and TRBJ2-5; 10 nucleotides line up with TRBD2. The germline V gene has CDR1 LGHNA and CDR2 YSLEER. This CDR3 has 16 residues. The V gene end was trimmed by 4 bases and the J gene end by 6 bases; junction bases not matched to a gene: 11. The CDR3 loop reads CASSPLWPSGGQTQYF. As DNA, the CDR3 is TGCGCCAGCAGCCCCCTATGGCCTAGCGGGGGTCAGACCCAGTACTTC.

This clonotype was seen a few times. The J gene is TRBJ1-5, the V gene TRBV12-3 or TRBV12-4, with D perhaps matching TRBD1 (5 bases). Trimming took 5 bases from V and 3 from J, leaving 20 bases between them. The CDR3 sequence is 17 residues long. Written as DNA, the CDR3 is TGTGCCAGCAGTCCAGGGACGTTGAACCCTCTCAATCAGCCCCAGCATTTT. Translation: CASSPGTLNPLNQPQHF.

This clonotype was recorded many times. The V call is TRBV29-1, the J call TRBJ1-2; D is possibly TRBD1 (6 bases). The CDR3 runs to 15 residues. V gave up 6 bases and J gave up 4 bases, with 21 bases separating them. Germline CDR1 and CDR2: SQVTM and ANQGSEA. This CDR3 reads CSVEGIEDRTYGYTF. The CDR3 DNA follows: TGCAGCGTGGAGGGGATTGAGGACAGAACCTATGGCTACACCTTC.

This clonotype appeared many times. The CDR3: CASREDTSTDTQYF. In DNA, the CDR3 is TGTGCCAGCAGAGAGGACACCAGCACAGATACGCAGTATTTT. The chain is built from TRBV2 and TRBJ2-3; D may be TRBD1 (5 bases). Per germline, CDR1 SNHLY and CDR2 FYNNEI. The germline V and J ends were trimmed by 6 bases and 0 bases, with 10 bases remaining between them. The CDR3 is made up of 14 amino acids.

This clonotype was picked up a small number of times. The rearrangement uses TRBV21-1 and TRBJ2-7. TRBV21-1 is marked as a pseudogene. The CDR3 totals 15 residues. Written as DNA, the CDR3 is TGTGCCAGCAGCAAAGAGTTGGTGGGAAACTACGAGCAGTACTTC. This translates into CASSKELVGNYEQYF.

The table lists this clonotype with a few counts. V and J are TRBV28 and TRBJ1-3; maybe TRBD1 (5 bases). The CDR3 sequence is 15 residues long. Deletions cut 7 bases from V and 3 bases from J, with 16 bases between. Germline V gives CDR1 MDHEN, CDR2 SYDVKM. CDR3 residues: CASKPAQGDGNTIYF. CDR3 nucleotide sequence: TGTGCCAGCAAGCCCGCCCAAGGGGATGGAAACACCATATATTTT.

The V and J genes are TRBV27 and TRBJ2-1; 7 bases line up with TRBD2. The CDR3 is 15 residues long. Trimming removed 5 bases from V and 2 bases from J; junction bases left unmatched: 6. CDR1 is MNHEY and CDR2 is SMNVEV in the germline V gene (reference sequence). CDR3 sequence reads: CASSTRLATYNEQFF. CDR3 bases: TGTGCCAGCAGTACGCGACTAGCAACCTACAATGAGCAGTTCTTC.

The table lists this clonotype with many counts. The chain joins TRBV28 to TRBJ2-1; TRBD2 agrees at 7 bases. Germline lookup yields CDR1 MDHEN and CDR2 SYDVKM. The CDR3 totals 13 residues. With V trimmed by 2 bases and J by 15 bases, 10 bases remained unmatched. DNA for the CDR3: TGTGCCAGCAGTTTAACTCCGGGGGGAGATCGGTTCTTC. It encodes CASSLTPGGDRFF.

The CDR3 sequence: CASSLGPLPGGATGELFF. The CDR3 bases are TGTGCCAGCAGCTTAGGGCCCCTCCCTGGGGGCGCGACCGGGGAGCTGTTTTTT. V gene TRBV7-2 combines with J gene TRBJ2-2; D is perhaps TRBD1 (6 bases). This CDR3 has 18 amino acids. Per the germline V gene, CDR1 is SGHTA and CDR2 is FQGNSA. Trimming left V 1 base short and J 5 bases short, with 20 bases between.